The 22 T cell receptor beta chains listed next were all sequenced from one sample in a study of blood T cell repertoires in COVID-19. Sequenced by immunoSEQ multiplex PCR; TCRdb stores in-frame clones only, minus some. The sample includes about 210,000 clones, 85% to 90% of them seen just once. Sequencing used peripheral blood. The receptors shown here come from a man in his late teens or twenties with active or convalescent COVID-19.

A single count supports this clone. This chain connects TRBV19 to TRBJ1-5; perhaps TRBD1 as D (5 bases). Germline CDR1 LNHDA, CDR2 SQIVND (reference sequence). This CDR3 has 13 amino acids. Trimming stripped 5 bases from V and 7 bases from J, with 12 bases between. The CDR3 is CASSYTGTQPQHF. Written as DNA, the CDR3 is TGTGCCAGTAGTTACACAGGAACGCAGCCCCAGCATTTT.

This clone was counted once. This rearrangement joins TRBV19 to TRBJ1-5; 7 nucleotides line up with TRBD1. V lost 3 bases and J lost 1; bases outside the gene matches: 15. There are 19 residues in the CDR3. In germline, CDR1 is LNHDA, CDR2 SQIVND (reference sequence). Written as DNA, the CDR3 is TGTGCCAGTAGTATGGGCGATACGACAGGGAAGAAGAGCAATCAGCCCCAGCATTTT. Translating gives CASSMGDTTGKKSNQPQHF. Supplemented by reference TRBV19 and TRBJ1-5, the full variable domain reads DGGITQSPKYLFRKEGQNVTLSCEQNLNHDAMYWYRQDPGQGLRLIYYSQIVNDFQKGDIAEGYSVSREKKESFPLTVTSAQKNPTAFYLCASSMGDTTGKKSNQPQHFGDGTRLSIL.

This chain uses TRBV5-6 with TRBJ2-1, with D unclear. V gave up 2 bases and J gave up 8 bases, with 5 bases separating them. The length of the CDR3 is 11 residues. Germline V gene sequence: CDR1 SGHDT, CDR2 YYEEEE. CDR3 loop: CASSFFDEQFF. DNA for the CDR3: TGTGCCAGCAGCTTTTTCGATGAGCAGTTCTTC.

The chain recombines TRBV9 with TRBJ1-3, with D tentatively TRBD1 (6 bases). The CDR3 length is 12 residues. Germline CDR1 and CDR2: SGDLS and YYNGEE. Between the trimmed V and J ends, which lost 7 bases and 1 base, there was a span of 6 bases. The CDR3 DNA sequence: TGTGCCAGCGGACAGTCTGGAAACACCATATATTTT. Translated: CASGQSGNTIYF.

The V and J genes are TRBV7-9 and TRBJ2-2; D unresolved. Trimming took 6 bases from V and 5 from J, leaving 10 bases between them. The CDR3 is 13 amino acids. Germline CDR1 and CDR2: SEHNR and FQNEAQ (reference sequence). As DNA, the CDR3 is TGTGCCAGCAGATATGGCGGAACCGGGGAGCTGTTTTTT. Protein product: CASRYGGTGELFF.

The J gene is TRBJ1-2, the V gene TRBV6-5, with D unclear. Germline-derived CDR1 and CDR2 are MNHEY and SVGAGI. This CDR3 has 13 residues. V was clipped by 5 bases and J by 3 bases, with 10 bases between them. CDR3 residues: CASSPDGDYGYTF. The DNA of the CDR3 is TGTGCCAGCAGTCCAGACGGAGACTATGGCTACACCTTC.

The rearrangement uses TRBV6-6 and TRBJ2-7; 12 positions match TRBD2. Germline lookup yields CDR1 MNHNY and CDR2 SVGAGI (reference sequence). The length of the CDR3 is 16 residues. The V segment lost 2 bases and the J segment 6 bases; nucleotides outside the gene matches: 8. CDR3 coding DNA: TGTGCCAGCAGTTACACTATCGTGGGACTAGCGGGCGAGCAGTACTTC. It is translated as CASSYTIVGLAGEQYF.

V and J are TRBV5-6 and TRBJ1-5; TRBD1 aligns across 7 bases. The trim removed 4 bases at V and 1 base at J, leaving 2 bases unmatched. Germline CDR1 SGHDT, CDR2 YYEEEE. The CDR3 covers 14 residues. The CDR3 DNA is TGTGCCAGCAGCCGGGACAGCAGCAATCAGCCCCAGCATTTT. It codes for CASSRDSSNQPQHF. The full variable domain, its missing parts supplied by reference TRBV5-6 and TRBJ1-5, is DAGVTQSPTHLIKTRGQQVTLRCSPKSGHDTVSWYQQALGQGPQFIFQYYEEEERQRGNFPDRFSGHQFPNYSSELNVNALLLGDSALYLCASSRDSSNQPQHFGDGTRLSIL.

The V call is TRBV28, the J call TRBJ2-3, with 8 positions matching TRBD2. Per germline, CDR1 MDHEN and CDR2 SYDVKM. The J segment lost 4 bases and the V segment lost 3 bases, leaving 9 bases of the junction unmatched. The CDR3 sequence is 16 residues long. CDR3 sequence reads: CASSFPGRAGADTQYF. The CDR3 DNA reads TGTGCCAGCAGTTTCCCCGGGAGGGCCGGGGCAGATACGCAGTATTTT. Complete variable domain (other parts from reference TRBV28 and TRBJ2-3): DVKVTQSSRYLVKRTGEKVFLECVQDMDHENMFWYRQDPGLGLRLIYFSYDVKMKEKGDIPEGYSVSREKKERFSLILESASTNQTSMYLCASSFPGRAGADTQYFGPGTRLTVL.

V and J are TRBV29-1 and TRBJ1-6; 7 positions agree with TRBD1. CDR1 and CDR2 (germline): SQVTM, ANQGSEA. Unmatched junction bases numbered 4, after V lost 7 bases and J lost 7 bases. The CDR3 loop spans 12 amino acids. This chain's CDR3 is CSAGQKNSPLHF. CDR3 in DNA: TGCAGCGCGGGACAGAAGAATTCACCCCTCCACTTT. Full variable domain (remainder filled in from reference TRBV29-1 and TRBJ1-6): SAVISQKPSRDICQRGTSLTIQCQVDSQVTMMFWYRQQPGQSLTLIATANQGSEATYESGFVIDKFPISRPNLTFSTLTVSNMSPEDSSIYLCSAGQKNSPLHFGNGTRLTVT.

This clone was detected only once. This chain uses TRBV4-2 with TRBJ1-2; TRBD1 aligns across 7 bases. V shed 4 bases, J shed 2 bases, and the junction held 7 bases outside the gene matches. The CDR3 extends over 15 amino acids. CDR1 is LGHNA and CDR2 is YNFKEQ in the germline V gene. This CDR3 reads CASSPRQGANYGYTF. As DNA, the CDR3 is TGTGCCAGCAGCCCCCGACAGGGCGCCAACTATGGCTACACCTTC.

This clone was counted once. The V and J genes are TRBV5-6 and TRBJ1-2, with 9 bases matching TRBD1. The CDR3 spans 17 residues. Germline V gene lookup returns CDR1 SGHDT and CDR2 YYEEEE. J gave up 4 bases and V 4 bases, and 14 bases lay outside the gene matches. In DNA, the CDR3 is TGTGCCAGCAGCCTGAACAGGGGGCAGGGCTTAGCCTATGGCTACACCTTC. It yields the protein CASSLNRGQGLAYGYTF.

The J gene is TRBJ1-1, the V gene TRBV30, with 7 bases identical to TRBD1. Germline-derived CDR1 and CDR2 are GTSNPN and SVGIG (reference sequence). Unmatched junction bases numbered 14, after V lost 3 bases and J lost 4 bases. This CDR3 has 16 amino acids. The DNA for the CDR3 is TGTGCCTGGAGGTTCAGGACAGGCCGGGGTGGCACTGAAGCTTTCTTT. It specifies CAWRFRTGRGGTEAFF.

The chain recombines TRBV6-5 with TRBJ2-3; no reliable D call. With 10 bases removed from V and 1 base from J, the gap between germline ends came to 12 bases. The CDR3 sequence is 13 residues long. Per the germline V gene, CDR1 is MNHEY and CDR2 is SVGAGI. CDR3 region: CATHLMGTDTQYF. CDR3 bases: TGTGCCACCCACCTAATGGGCACAGATACGCAGTATTTT.

The chain uses TRBV6-5 and TRBJ2-2; the D is unclear. CDR1 and CDR2 (germline): MNHEY, SVGAGI. Trimming took off 4 bases at V and 4 bases at J, with 13 bases between the two ends. The CDR3 has 15 amino acids. The CDR3 bases are TGTGCCAGCAGTTGGGCTCAGACCGCCACCGGGGAGCTGTTTTTT. Translation gives CASSWAQTATGELFF.

The chain joins TRBV5-4 to TRBJ1-1, with a weak D call TRBD1 (5 bases). Per the germline V gene, CDR1 is SGHNT and CDR2 is YYREEE (reference sequence). CDR3 length equals 17 residues. V was clipped by 0 bases and J by 0 bases, with 15 bases between them. The CDR3 region has the DNA TGTGCCAGCAGCTTGGGGGCAGGGTATAGCATGAACACTGAAGCTTTCTTT. It translates to CASSLGAGYSMNTEAFF.

V and J are TRBV5-6 and TRBJ1-3; the D is unclear. This CDR3 comprises 16 residues. Germline V gene lookup returns CDR1 SGHDT and CDR2 YYEEEE. The V gene lost 2 bases and the J gene lost 0 bases, with 12 bases spanning the gap. The CDR3 sequence: CASSFEVMSSGNTIYF. The CDR3 coding sequence is TGTGCCAGCAGCTTCGAGGTCATGAGCTCTGGAAACACCATATATTTT.

This clone appeared a single time. V usage is TRBV19 and J usage is TRBJ2-3, with TRBD1 matching over 9 bases. Unmatched junction bases numbered 6, after V lost 9 bases and J lost 2 bases. In germline, CDR1 is LNHDA, CDR2 SQIVND (reference sequence). The CDR3 spans 14 residues. This chain's CDR3 is CASADRGDTDTQYF. The CDR3 DNA reads TGTGCCAGCGCTGACAGGGGGGACACAGATACGCAGTATTTT.

The rearrangement links TRBV6-1 to TRBJ1-6, with a tentative D call TRBD1 (6 bases). The V end was cut by 3 bases, the J end by 5 bases, with 14 bases between. In germline, CDR1 is MNHNS, CDR2 SASEGT. There are 16 residues in the CDR3. CDR3 DNA sequence: TGTGCCAGCAGTGACAGTAGGGGGTATCATAATTCACCCCTCCACTTT. This sequence encodes CASSDSRGYHNSPLHF.

This chain links TRBV11-2 with TRBJ2-3, with 7 nucleotides matching TRBD2. CDR1 and CDR2 from the germline V gene are SGHAT and FQNNGV. V shed 0 bases and J 2 bases; nucleotides not matched to a gene: 5. CDR3 length equals 16 residues. The CDR3 here is CASSLELAVFTDTQYF. The CDR3 DNA reads as TGTGCCAGCAGCTTAGAGCTAGCGGTATTCACAGATACGCAGTATTTT.

This clone was detected only once. This chain joins TRBV5-4 and TRBJ1-3; tentatively, D is TRBD1 (5 bases). Trimming removed 0 bases at V and 0 bases at J, with 13 bases between. Germline assignment: CDR1 SGHNT and CDR2 YYREEE (reference sequence). The CDR3 length is 17 residues. The CDR3 is CASSLDLQAASGNTIYF. Written as DNA, the CDR3 is TGTGCCAGCAGCTTGGACCTACAGGCGGCCTCTGGAAACACCATATATTTT.

The J gene is TRBJ2-3, the V gene TRBV14, with D maybe TRBD1 (5 bases). CDR1 is SGHDN and CDR2 is FVKESK in the germline V gene. CDR3 length: 15 residues. Between the trimmed V and J ends, which lost 4 bases and 1 base, there was a span of 12 bases. In nucleotides, the CDR3 is TGTGCCAGCAGCCTAGGGGTATTTGGCACAGATACGCAGTATTTT. Protein sequence: CASSLGVFGTDTQYF.